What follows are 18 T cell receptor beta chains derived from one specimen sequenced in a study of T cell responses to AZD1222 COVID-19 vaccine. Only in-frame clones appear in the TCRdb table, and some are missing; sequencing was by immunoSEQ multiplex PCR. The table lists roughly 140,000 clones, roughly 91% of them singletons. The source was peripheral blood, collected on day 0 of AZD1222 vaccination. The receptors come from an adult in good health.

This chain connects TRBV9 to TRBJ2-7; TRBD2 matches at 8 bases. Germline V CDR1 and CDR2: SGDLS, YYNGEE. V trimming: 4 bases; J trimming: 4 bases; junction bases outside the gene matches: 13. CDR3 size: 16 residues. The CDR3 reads CASSPRGGSGSYEQYF. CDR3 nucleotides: TGTGCCAGCAGCCCTCGGGGAGGAAGCGGGAGTTACGAGCAGTACTTC.

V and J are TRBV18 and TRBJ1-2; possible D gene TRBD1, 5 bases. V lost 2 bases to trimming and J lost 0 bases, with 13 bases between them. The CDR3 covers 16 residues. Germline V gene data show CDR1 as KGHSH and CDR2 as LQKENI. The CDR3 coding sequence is TGTGCCAGCTCACCAGGGATAAGGGGTCCTAACTATGGCTACACCTTC. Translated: CASSPGIRGPNYGYTF. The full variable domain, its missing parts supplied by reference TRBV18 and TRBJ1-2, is NAGVMQNPRHLVRRRGQEARLRCSPMKGHSHVYWYRQLPEEGLKFMVYLQKENIIDESGMPKERFSAEFPKEGPSILRIQQVVRGDSAAYFCASSPGIRGPNYGYTFGSGTRLTVV.

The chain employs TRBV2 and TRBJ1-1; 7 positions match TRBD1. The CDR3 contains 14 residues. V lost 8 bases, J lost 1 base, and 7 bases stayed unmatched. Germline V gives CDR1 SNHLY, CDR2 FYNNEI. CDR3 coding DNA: TGTGCCAGCCGTTCTGACAGGGCGAACACTGAAGCTTTCTTT. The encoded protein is CASRSDRANTEAFF. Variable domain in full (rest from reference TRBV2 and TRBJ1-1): EPEVTQTPSHQVTQMGQEVILRCVPISNHLYFYWYRQILGQKVEFLVSFYNNEISEKSEIFDDQFSVERPDGSNFTLKIRSTKLEDSAMYFCASRSDRANTEAFFGQGTRLTVV.

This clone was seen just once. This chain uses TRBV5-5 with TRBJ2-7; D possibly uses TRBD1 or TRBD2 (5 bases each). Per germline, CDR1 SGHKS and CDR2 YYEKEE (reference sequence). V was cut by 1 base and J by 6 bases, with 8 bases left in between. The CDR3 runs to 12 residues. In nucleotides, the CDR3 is TGTGCCAGCAGCTTGTTTGGGGGCGAGCAGTACTTC. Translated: CASSLFGGEQYF.

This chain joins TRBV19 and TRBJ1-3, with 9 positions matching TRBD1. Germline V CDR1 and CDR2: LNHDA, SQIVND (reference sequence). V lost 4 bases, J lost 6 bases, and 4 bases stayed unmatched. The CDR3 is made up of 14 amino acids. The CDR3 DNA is TGTGCCAGTAGTACCACAGGGGGCGAAAACACCATATATTTT. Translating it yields CASSTTGGENTIYF.

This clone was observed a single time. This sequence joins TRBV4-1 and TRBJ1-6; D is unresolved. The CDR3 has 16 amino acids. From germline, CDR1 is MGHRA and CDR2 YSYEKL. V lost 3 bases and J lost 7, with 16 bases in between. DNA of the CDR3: TGCGCCAGCAGCCAGGAAATCGCCGGGTCGAATTCACCCCTCCACTTT. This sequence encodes CASSQEIAGSNSPLHF.

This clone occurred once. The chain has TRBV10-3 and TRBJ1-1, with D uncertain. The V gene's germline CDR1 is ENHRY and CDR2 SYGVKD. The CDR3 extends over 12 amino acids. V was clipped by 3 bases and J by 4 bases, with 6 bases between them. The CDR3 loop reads CAISEIGTEAFF. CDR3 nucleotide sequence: TGTGCCATCAGTGAAATTGGCACTGAAGCTTTCTTT.

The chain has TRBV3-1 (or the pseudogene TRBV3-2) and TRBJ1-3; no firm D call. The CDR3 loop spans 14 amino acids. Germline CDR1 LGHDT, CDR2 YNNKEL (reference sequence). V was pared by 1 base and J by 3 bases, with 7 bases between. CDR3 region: CASSQGGGGNTIYF. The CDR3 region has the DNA TGTGCCAGCAGCCAAGGTGGAGGTGGAAACACCATATATTTT.

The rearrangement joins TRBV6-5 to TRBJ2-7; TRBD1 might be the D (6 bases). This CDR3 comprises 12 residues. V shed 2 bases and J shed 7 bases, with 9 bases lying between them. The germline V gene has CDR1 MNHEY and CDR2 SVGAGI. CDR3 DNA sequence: TGTGCCAGCAGTTACACAAGGGGGGAGCAGTACTTC. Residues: CASSYTRGEQYF.

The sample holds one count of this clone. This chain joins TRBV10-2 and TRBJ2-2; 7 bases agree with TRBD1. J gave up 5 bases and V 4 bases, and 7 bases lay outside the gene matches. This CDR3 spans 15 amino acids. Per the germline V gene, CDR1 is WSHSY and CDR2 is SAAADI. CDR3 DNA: TGCGCCAGCAGTGGGAACAGGGGTGCGACCGGGGAGCTGTTTTTT. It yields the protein CASSGNRGATGELFF.

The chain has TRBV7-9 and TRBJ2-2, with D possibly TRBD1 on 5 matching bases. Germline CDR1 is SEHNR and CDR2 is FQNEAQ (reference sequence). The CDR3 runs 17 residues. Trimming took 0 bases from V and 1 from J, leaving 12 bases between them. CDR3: CASSLAHLGQNTGELFF. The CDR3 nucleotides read TGTGCCAGCAGCTTAGCGCATCTGGGGCAGAACACCGGGGAGCTGTTTTTT.

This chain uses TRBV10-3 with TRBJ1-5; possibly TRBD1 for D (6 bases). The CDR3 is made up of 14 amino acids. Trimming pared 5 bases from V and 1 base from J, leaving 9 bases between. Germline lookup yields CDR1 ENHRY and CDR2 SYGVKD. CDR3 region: CAISRTESNQPQHF. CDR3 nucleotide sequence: TGTGCCATCAGTAGGACAGAGAGCAATCAGCCCCAGCATTTT.

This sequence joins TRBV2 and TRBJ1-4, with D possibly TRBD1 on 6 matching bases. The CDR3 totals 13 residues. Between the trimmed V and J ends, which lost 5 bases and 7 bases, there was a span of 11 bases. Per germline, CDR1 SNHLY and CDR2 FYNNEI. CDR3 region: CASSSQGSEKLFF. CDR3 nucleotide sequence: TGTGCCAGCAGTTCCCAGGGGAGTGAAAAACTGTTTTTT.

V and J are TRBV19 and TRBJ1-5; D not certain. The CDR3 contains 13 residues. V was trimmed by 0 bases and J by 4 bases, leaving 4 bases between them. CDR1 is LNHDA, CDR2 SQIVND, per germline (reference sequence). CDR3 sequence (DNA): TGTGCCAGTAGTATAGATTGGAATCAGCCCCAGCATTTT. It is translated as CASSIDWNQPQHF.

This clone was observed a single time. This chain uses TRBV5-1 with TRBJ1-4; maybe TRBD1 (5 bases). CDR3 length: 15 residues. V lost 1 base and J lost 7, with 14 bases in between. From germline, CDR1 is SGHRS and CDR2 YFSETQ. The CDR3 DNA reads TGCGCCAGCAGCTTGTCCATTCCGGGGGGTGAAAAACTGTTTTTT. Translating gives CASSLSIPGGEKLFF. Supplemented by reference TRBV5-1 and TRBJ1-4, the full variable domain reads KAGVTQTPRYLIKTRGQQVTLSCSPISGHRSVSWYQQTPGQGLQFLFEYFSETQRNKGNFPGRFSGRQFSNSRSEMNVSTLELGDSALYLCASSLSIPGGEKLFFGSGTQLSVL.

The chain's CDR3 is CASSPRLAGGRTDTQYF. In nucleotides, the CDR3 is TGTGCCAGCTCACCACGACTAGCGGGGGGCCGCACAGATACGCAGTATTTT. The chain links TRBV18 to TRBJ2-3; 13 nucleotides align to TRBD2. CDR3 size: 17 residues. Germline lookup yields CDR1 KGHSH and CDR2 LQKENI. V shed 1 base, J shed 1 base, and the junction held 2 bases outside the gene matches.

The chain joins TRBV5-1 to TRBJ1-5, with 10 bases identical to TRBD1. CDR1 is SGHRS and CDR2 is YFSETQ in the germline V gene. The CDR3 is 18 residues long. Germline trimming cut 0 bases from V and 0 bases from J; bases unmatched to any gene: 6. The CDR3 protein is CASSLGTGGTHSNQPQHF. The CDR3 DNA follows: TGCGCCAGCAGCTTGGGGACAGGGGGAACCCATAGCAATCAGCCCCAGCATTTT. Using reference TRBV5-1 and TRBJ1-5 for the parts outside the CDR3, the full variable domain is KAGVTQTPRYLIKTRGQQVTLSCSPISGHRSVSWYQQTPGQGLQFLFEYFSETQRNKGNFPGRFSGRQFSNSRSEMNVSTLELGDSALYLCASSLGTGGTHSNQPQHFGDGTRLSIL.

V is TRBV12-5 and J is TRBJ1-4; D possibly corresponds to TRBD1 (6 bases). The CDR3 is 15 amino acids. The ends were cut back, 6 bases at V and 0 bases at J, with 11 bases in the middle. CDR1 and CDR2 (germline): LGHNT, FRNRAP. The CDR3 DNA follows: TGTGCTAGTGGCATAGGACAGACAACTAATGAAAAACTGTTTTTT. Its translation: CASGIGQTTNEKLFF.